This record covers a single TCR beta chain. The antigen this receptor binds is unknown. No qualities accompany the bases; no much larger clone lies one base away. To prepare the library, PCR was applied. At the Johns Hopkins FTIC core, DNA from the cultured CD4+ T cells underwent TCR sequencing with the Oncomine TCR Beta short-read assay. The QIAamp micro DNA kit was used to extract genomic DNA from the cultured CD4+ T cells. Oncomine TCR Beta libraries from cultured CD4+ T cells were pooled using unique dual indexes and sequenced on an Illumina iSeq 100. As for the original processing: Non-productive sequences were removed, and CDR3s that did not start with C, did not end with F or W, or were shorter than 7 amino acids were discarded. The MANAFEST web application was used to identify antigen-specific clonotypes by comparing peptide-stimulated wells against reference wells and other culture wells. For a clone to be called positive, the clone needed an FDR below 0.05, an odds ratio above 5, and a productive frequency above 0.1% in at least two of three replicate wells. Clonotypes that were significantly expanded in both SARS-CoV-2 spike wells and at least one common cold coronavirus spike condition were defined as cross-reactive. CDR3 homology was assessed with Levenshtein distances (stringdist) and unrooted phylogenetic trees (ape) in R version 3.6.1. Starting from the raw public reads, TCRdb applied fastp trimming at Q25, assembled clones with MiXCR and retained in-frame beta chains. Each entry merges the rows of one CDR3 protein and shows their most common DNA and genes. The V and J calls shown here were made by TCRdb, not taken from the authors' results. Here the sample has fewer than 20,000 distinct CDR3 sequences; 44% occur a single time. The ten most abundant clones make up about a sixth of the sample.

This specimen comes from a study of vaccination and CD4 T cells after COVID-19 (dated by TCRdb to the early 2020s). As for the study more broadly: SARS-CoV-2 positivity had been established in the convalescent patients by nasal swab PCR, and mild disease was recorded in eight to ten of these patients and severe disease in one. In the convalescent cohort there were six males and four females, among whom were two Hispanic individuals, seven Caucasians, two Asians and one multiracial person. Two doses of either the Pfizer-BioNTech BNT162b2 vaccine (n=8) or the Moderna mRNA-1273 vaccine (n=2) were administered to participants. Post-COVID blood samples were collected from convalescent patients a median of around 100 days after diagnosis, with a range of roughly 35 to 170 days. The time from the second vaccine dose to post-vaccine blood sampling had a median of roughly 79 days and ranged from roughly 13 to 241 days. For three convalescent patients, samples were collected at an early post-vaccination timepoint (day 14) as well as at a late post-vaccination timepoint (days 161 to 241). The cultures were stimulated with overlapping spike peptide pools from SARS-CoV-2 and from the common cold coronaviruses HCoV-NL63, HCoV-OC43 and HCoV-229E. Control cultures received a CEFX viral epitope pool as the positive control, an HIV-1 Nef peptide pool as the negative control, or no peptide. In roughly 11 COVID-19 convalescent patients and 4 infection-naive healthy vaccine recipients, the spike-specific CD4+ TCR repertoire before mRNA vaccination was compared with the repertoire after mRNA vaccination.

V and J are truncated by 1 base and 3 bases respectively, leaving an intervening sequence of 7 bases. The CDR3 runs 13 amino acids, cysteine and phenylalanine included. The CDR3 DNA has 39 bases and is translated from base 1. CDR1 and CDR2, looked up from the germline V gene (reference sequence), are DFQATT and SNEGSKA. Findings and caveats that apply to the study as a whole: In convalescent patients, a median approximately 86% of post-vaccine SARS-CoV-2-reactive clones were detected only after vaccination, and vaccine-specific priming was suggested by this finding. The median number of SARS-CoV-2-reactive clonotypes rose from 20 to 25 after infection to a few dozen after vaccination, but the change was not significant. In convalescent patients, nearly all vaccine-specific clones (304 of 307) were found to be mono-reactive for SARS-CoV-2 spike rather than cross-reactive with common cold coronaviruses. Relatively few convalescent patients were included in the study, and early timepoints after natural infection were not analyzed.

The intended sense of this specimen's time point label: late sampling 161 to 241 days after vaccination in a few convalescent patients. Interpreted using the paper, the treatment or condition label stands for: approximately 11-day PBMC culture with coronavirus spike peptide pools or control peptides (ViraFEST assay). The study used the ViraFEST assay, which expanded antigen-specific T cells with peptide pools and then identified expanded clonotypes by TCR sequencing. The convalescent patients' positive SARS-CoV-2 PCR tests were from March to December 2020, which was before the Alpha, Beta and Delta variants emerged in the United States. PBMCs were cultured at under 2.5 million per well in IMDM supplemented with approximately 5% human AB serum and about 10 IU/ml IL-2, with approximately 10 ug/ml peptide pools added. On days 3 and 7, half of the culture medium was replaced with fresh IL-2-containing medium. After 10 days of culture, CD4+ T cells were isolated by negative selection with the EasySep CD4+ T cell isolation kit. PBMCs were separated from whole blood using Ficoll-Paque Plus gradient centrifugation and then either used fresh or cryopreserved at -140C. Culture conditions were generally each tested in triplicate wells.

This TCR was recovered from a human donor who had recovered from COVID-19. The V and J segments used are TRBV20-1 and TRBJ1-5; a tentative D match to TRBD1 spans 5 bases. Sequencing used CD4+ T cells from blood, cultured in vitro, obtained about 7 months after SARS-CoV-2 vaccination. The DNA reads as follows: TGCAGTGCTAGAGGACAGATCAATCAGCCCCAGCATTTT. The encoded protein is CSARGQINQPQHF.